Each of the 7 T cell receptor beta chains below was sequenced from the same sample in a study of PD-1 blockade in classical Hodgkin lymphoma. Sequenced by immunoSEQ multiplex PCR; TCRdb stores in-frame clones only, minus some. This sample has 25,000 to 30,000 clones; approximately 80% occur once, and the top ten carry about 0.57%. Time point: cycle 4 day 1 (C4D1), after five to seven weeks of nivolumab. All patients relapsed after autologous stem cell transplantation, and brentuximab vedotin exposure varied. CD4+ T cells were purified from thawed PBMCs by magnetic negative selection. The sample in question was CD4+ T cells from blood, obtained before the fourth cycle of nivolumab. The receptors stem from a human donor with classical Hodgkin lymphoma.

The genes are TRBV30 and TRBJ1-4; D is unresolved. The CDR3 extends over 11 amino acids. V was clipped by 5 bases and J by 4 bases, with 5 bases between them. In germline, CDR1 is GTSNPN, CDR2 SVGIG (reference sequence). Written as DNA, the CDR3 is TGTGCCTGGTTCTTTAATGAAAAACTGTTTTTT. This encodes CAWFFNEKLFF.

This sequence joins TRBV5-4 and TRBJ2-5; D is possibly TRBD1 (5 bases). The J call is in doubt because the DNA end fits TRBJ2-7 better. Germline V gives CDR1 SGHNT, CDR2 YYREEE (reference sequence). The CDR3 runs 13 residues. CDR3 in DNA: TGTGCCAGCAGCCCAGACAGCTCCTACGAGCAGTACTTC. It specifies CASSPDSSYEQYF.

The chain combines TRBV9 with TRBJ1-2, with D possibly TRBD1 on 6 matching bases. CDR1 is SGDLS and CDR2 is YYNGEE in the germline V gene. There are 15 residues in the CDR3. V lost 0 bases to trimming and J lost 4 bases, with 13 bases between them. CDR3 nucleotides: TGTGCCAGCAGCGTAGGGCGGGGGGCAAGCTATGGCTACACCTTC. Translating gives CASSVGRGASYGYTF. The full variable domain, in which reference TRBV9 and TRBJ1-2 provide the parts outside the CDR3, is DSGVTQTPKHLITATGQRVTLRCSPRSGDLSVYWYQQSLDQGLQFLIQYYNGEERAKGNILERFSAQQFPDLHSELNLSSLELGDSALYFCASSVGRGASYGYTFGSGTRLTVV.

The genes are TRBV10-3 and TRBJ1-5, with 10 bases lining up with TRBD1. V shed 2 bases and J 4 bases; nucleotides not matched to a gene: 2. CDR1 and CDR2 (germline): ENHRY, SYGVKD. The CDR3 runs to 15 residues. CDR3 bases: TGTGCCATCAGTGAGCGGACAGGGGGGAATCAGCCCCAGCATTTT. Protein product: CAISERTGGNQPQHF.

The chain has TRBV28 and TRBJ1-1; tentatively, D is TRBD1 (6 bases). Germline V lookup: CDR1 MDHEN, CDR2 SYDVKM. This CDR3 spans 12 amino acids. With 6 bases removed from V and 6 bases from J, the gap between germline ends came to 11 bases. CDR3 residues: CASSLRQAEAFF. CDR3 DNA: TGTGCCAGCAGCCTTAGACAGGCTGAAGCTTTCTTT.

CDR3: CASSRSGGNTIYF. The CDR3 bases are TGTGCCAGCAGCCGCTCGGGGGGAAACACCATATATTTT. The chain uses TRBV5-4 and TRBJ1-3; D is ambiguous. Trimming took off 4 bases at V and 4 bases at J, with 9 bases between the two ends. The CDR3 runs 13 residues. Germline assignment: CDR1 SGHNT and CDR2 YYREEE (reference sequence).

This chain connects TRBV6-7 to TRBJ1-2, with D uncertain. TRBV6-7 is treated as an ORF (open reading frame) with a function not yet certain. The CDR3 has 16 amino acids. V gave up 0 bases and J gave up 1 base, with 12 bases separating them. Here the CDR3 DNA reads TGTGCCAGCAGTTACTCGAGAACTCAGTTTAACTATGGCTACACCTTC. Translated: CASSYSRTQFNYGYTF.